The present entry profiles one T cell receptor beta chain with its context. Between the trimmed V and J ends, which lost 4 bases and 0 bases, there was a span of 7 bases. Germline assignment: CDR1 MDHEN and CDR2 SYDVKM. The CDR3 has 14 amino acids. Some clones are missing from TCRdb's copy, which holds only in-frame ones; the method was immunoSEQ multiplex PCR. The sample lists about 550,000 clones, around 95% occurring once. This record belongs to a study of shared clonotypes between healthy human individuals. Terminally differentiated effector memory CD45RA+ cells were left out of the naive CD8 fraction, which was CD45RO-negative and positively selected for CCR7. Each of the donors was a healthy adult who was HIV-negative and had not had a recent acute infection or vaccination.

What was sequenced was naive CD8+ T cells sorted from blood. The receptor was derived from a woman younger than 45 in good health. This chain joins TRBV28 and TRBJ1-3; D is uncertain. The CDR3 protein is CASSSEGSGNTIYF. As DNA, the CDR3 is TGTGCCAGCAGTTCTGAAGGCTCTGGAAACACCATATATTTT.